The 3 T cell receptor beta chains below were found in one sample sequenced in a study of blood T cell repertoires in COVID-19. The method was immunoSEQ multiplex PCR; TCRdb's version includes in-frame clones alone and lacks a portion of them. The sample lists about 170,000 clones, around 86% occurring once. Sequencing input: peripheral blood. The receptors originated from a woman over 75 with COVID-19, enrolled during active disease.

The CDR3 spells CSARETGGNYYGYTF. The CDR3 coding sequence is TGCAGTGCTCGTGAAACAGGGGGTAATTACTATGGCTACACCTTC. The chain links TRBV20-1 to TRBJ1-2, with 8 positions matching TRBD1. CDR3 length equals 15 residues. The germline V gene encodes CDR1 DFQATT and CDR2 SNEGSKA (reference sequence). J was trimmed by 3 bases and V by 5 bases; bases with no gene match: 11.

The chain couples TRBV6-5 to TRBJ1-5, with TRBD1 as a possible D gene (5 bases). Trimming removed 7 bases from V and 7 bases from J, with 14 bases in between. Germline V gene sequence: CDR1 MNHEY, CDR2 SVGAGI. This CDR3 has 13 amino acids. The CDR3 DNA follows: TGTGCCAGCACTACAGGCCCTGGGCAGCCCCAGCATTTT. Protein sequence: CASTTGPGQPQHF.

CDR3 sequence: CASSRQGAYYEQYF. DNA of the CDR3: TGTGCCAGCAGTAGACAGGGGGCCTACTACGAGCAGTACTTC. This rearrangement joins TRBV6-2 or TRBV6-3 to TRBJ2-7; 10 bases fit TRBD1. Trimming cost V 5 bases and J 3 bases; bases outside gene matches: 4. CDR1 MNHEY and CDR2 SVGEGT come from the germline V gene. The length of the CDR3 is 14 residues.